The 10 T cell receptor beta chains given below trace back to one sample, sequenced in a study of control samples from healthy donors and cancer patients. Assay used: immunoSEQ multiplex PCR; TCRdb lists only in-frame clones, some missing. The repertoire holds around 150,000 clones, with 85% to 90% as singletons. The sequenced sample consisted of blood. The receptors originated from a young man in good health.

The chain joins TRBV29-1 to TRBJ2-6, with 11 bases matching TRBD1. CDR1 SQVTM and CDR2 ANQGSEA come from the germline V gene. Germline trimming cut 4 bases from V and 0 bases from J; bases unmatched to any gene: 5. There are 17 residues in the CDR3. CDR3 nucleotide sequence: TGCAGCGTTGGAGCCGGGACAGGGGGCTCTGGGGCCAACGTCCTGACTTTC. Protein: CSVGAGTGGSGANVLTF. Variable domain in full (rest from reference TRBV29-1 and TRBJ2-6): SAVISQKPSRDICQRGTSLTIQCQVDSQVTMMFWYRQQPGQSLTLIATANQGSEATYESGFVIDKFPISRPNLTFSTLTVSNMSPEDSSIYLCSVGAGTGGSGANVLTFGAGSRLTVL.

In this sample, this clone turned up once. V is TRBV5-1 and J is TRBJ1-4; no definite D call. Trimming left V 0 bases short and J 5 bases short, with 5 bases between. The V gene's germline CDR1 is SGHRS and CDR2 YFSETQ. The CDR3 contains 13 residues. The DNA for the CDR3 is TGCGCCAGCAGCTTGGAGAGGAATGAAAAACTGTTTTTT. Amino acids: CASSLERNEKLFF.

The rearrangement uses TRBV19 and TRBJ1-2; no reliable D call. The germline V and J ends were trimmed by 6 bases and 5 bases, with 7 bases remaining between them. Germline lookup yields CDR1 LNHDA and CDR2 SQIVND (reference sequence). The CDR3 runs to 11 residues. CDR3 sequence (DNA): TGTGCCAGTAGGATACGATATGGCTACACCTTC. This sequence encodes CASRIRYGYTF.

This chain links TRBV7-6 with TRBJ2-1; D is uncertain. Germline V gives CDR1 SGHVS, CDR2 FNYEAQ. Trimming cost V 5 bases and J 5 bases, with 16 bases left between them. There are 15 residues in the CDR3. The CDR3: CASSLQGTWHNEQFF. CDR3 DNA: TGTGCCAGCAGCCTCCAAGGAACCTGGCACAATGAGCAGTTCTTC.

This clone was found once. The chain joins TRBV7-3 to TRBJ2-6; no clear D gene. The V and J ends lost 2 bases and 3 bases respectively, with 5 bases between them. The CDR3 is 14 residues long. From germline, CDR1 is SGHTA and CDR2 FQGTGA. The CDR3 reads CASSLSGGANVLTF. The CDR3 DNA reads as TGTGCCAGCAGCTTATCAGGTGGGGCCAACGTCCTGACTTTC.

The table lists this clone with a count of one. V and J are TRBV12-3 or TRBV12-4 and TRBJ1-1; D not certain. This CDR3 spans 13 amino acids. Trimming took 2 bases from V and 3 from J, leaving 7 bases between them. The CDR3 bases are TGTGCCAGCAGTTTAACTTCGGACACTGAAGCTTTCTTT. This sequence encodes CASSLTSDTEAFF.

The chain links TRBV28 to TRBJ1-5; D is uncertain. The V end was cut by 8 bases, the J end by 9 bases, with 20 bases between. The CDR3 has 14 residues. Germline CDR1 MDHEN, CDR2 SYDVKM. CDR3 sequence (DNA): TGTGCCAGCCGTCAATTGAGTAGGTTGGGGCCCCAGCATTTT. It yields the protein CASRQLSRLGPQHF. Full variable domain (rest looked up from reference TRBV28 and TRBJ1-5): DVKVTQSSRYLVKRTGEKVFLECVQDMDHENMFWYRQDPGLGLRLIYFSYDVKMKEKGDIPEGYSVSREKKERFSLILESASTNQTSMYLCASRQLSRLGPQHFGDGTRLSIL.

The rearrangement uses TRBV6-4 and TRBJ1-5, with 7 bases lining up with TRBD1. Unmatched junction bases numbered 9, after V lost 2 bases and J lost 5 bases. Germline CDR1 MRHNA, CDR2 SNTAGT. This CDR3 is built from 16 residues. The CDR3 DNA follows: TGTGCCAGCAGTGACCAACCGCGGGACAGTTATCAGCCCCAGCATTTT. Its protein product is CASSDQPRDSYQPQHF.

This rearrangement joins TRBV29-1 to TRBJ1-4, with 8 bases matching TRBD1. The V and J ends lost 5 bases and 5 bases, in that order; junction bases with no gene match: 7. Germline V gene sequence: CDR1 SQVTM, CDR2 ANQGSEA. The CDR3 has 14 amino acids. CDR3 residues: CSVLPGGGNEKLFF. CDR3 nucleotides: TGCAGCGTTCTCCCAGGGGGCGGAAATGAAAAACTGTTTTTT.

The chain recombines TRBV6-5 with TRBJ2-7; 7 bases line up with TRBD1. This CDR3 region has 14 residues. Germline lookup yields CDR1 MNHEY and CDR2 SVGAGI. J gave up 6 bases and V 4 bases, and 9 bases lay outside the gene matches. The CDR3 spells CASSSTGTATEQYF. CDR3 DNA sequence: TGTGCCAGCAGTTCTACCGGGACAGCTACCGAGCAGTACTTC.